This T cell receptor beta chain is from a study of cytomegalovirus exposure and HLA in healthy donors (dated by TCRdb to 2015 to 2018). Regarding the research as a whole: An earlier analysis of some 600 of the donors reported 276 Gb of sequence data and around 120 million unique TCR beta sequences obtained from about 180 million T cells. A separate validation cohort of 100 to 150 different subjects was used in addition to the roughly 720-subject first cohort. An early release that covered several hundred HLA-typed donors contained around 330 gigabases of sequencing data and about 84 million unique TCR sequences. Donor age, sex, ethnicity and CMV serostatus were compiled alongside the repertoire data. The number of donors typed differed by locus, with 629-630 for A, B, C, DRB1 and DQB1, 522 for DQA1, about 610 for DPA1, and approximately 470 for DPB1. Five DR-DQ haplotypes were handled as single units for association and clustering, since linkage in the cohort was strong. On average, roughly 200,000 unique TCR beta nucleotide sequences were sequenced per donor among a few hundred genotyped donors of the cohort, with about 17% of those sequences being non-productive. To decide whether each TCR beta V gene segment behaved as functional or pseudogenic, an earlier analysis of approximately 620 of the donors relied on high-throughput TCR beta sequencing. The study was designed to test whether signatures of past pathogen exposure could be identified by cataloging public T cell receptors. HLA typing covered class I and class II loci at four-digit resolution. In a later analysis, previously published TCR beta repertoires from fewer than 750 donors were re-analyzed and high-resolution HLA genotyping was added so that TCR occurrence patterns could be studied. To predict cytomegalovirus infection status, the study brought together high-throughput TCR immunosequencing, statistical association of individual TCRs with disease status, and machine learning. Of the approximately 400 genotyped donors, more than 75% were placed in the genetic ancestry cluster associated with self-reported Caucasian donors. A later genetic analysis took genome-wide SNP genotypes for about 65% of the 666 donors and used that subset as a discovery cohort. All discovery cohort repertoires had been generated on a single sequencing platform. The T cell repertoires of some 700 subjects were profiled by immunosequencing and related to cytomegalovirus serostatus. Rather than drawing on any new phenotypic data, the later analysis identified candidate immune exposures from TCR beta sequences and the way those sequences occurred across donors. General conclusions and limits of the study: Correlated functional status among segregating V segments might reflect linkage disequilibrium, but an unknown experimental factor could not be ruled out. A later analysis reported that several top co-occurrence clusters appeared linked to parvovirus B19, influenza, CMV and Epstein-Barr virus. A later genetic analysis associated a missense DCLRE1C variant with V-gene and J-gene trimming of TCR beta chains, and an independent cohort replicated the association. Most TCR sequences were observed very rarely across donors, whereas some public TCRs were present in many individuals. Seventeen rarely observed V segments, including chromosome 9 orphons, were excluded from the earlier analysis of almost 600 of the donors because counts were too low. A later analysis found that HLA-associated TCR beta chains were more clonally expanded and had lower generation probabilities than equally common non-associated chains. According to the authors, the approach could potentially be generalized to other disease states and immunological phenotypes. At a false discovery rate of 0.05, a later analysis linked under 20,000 TCR beta sequences to specific HLA alleles. The cohort was sequenced for TCR beta chains only, and without alpha or paired-chain data the features that could be detected were limited. Sequencing depth was assumed to be roughly uniform across donors in the presence/absence analyses, though that assumption may not hold. The sequencing pipeline was judged likely to have produced a cluster of highly shared sequence variants as a technical artifact. A later analysis found that most CMV-associated TCR beta chains appeared HLA-restricted, with HLA associations seemingly driven largely by CMV exposure. In a later analysis, the rate of TCR association differed among HLA loci, with DRB1 alleles having the most associated TCRs and HLA-C alleles having the fewest. A further reported finding was that TCR beta sequences accurately predicted the HLA-A and HLA-B alleles for most subjects in the first cohort. When HLA alleles, especially DR and DQ, strongly co-occurred, TCR associations were difficult to assign to individual alleles. Cytomegalovirus status was reported to be diagnosed by the classifier with high specificity and sensitivity in both the original and validation cohorts. Immune exposure information for the cohort was limited to CMV serostatus. In an earlier analysis of more than 500 of the donors, most TCR beta V segments appeared in productive rearrangements about 90% or about 30% of the time, broadly matching IMGT annotations. In vitro tests confirmed that a few of the cytomegalovirus-associated TCR beta chains recognize cytomegalovirus antigens. HLA typing was unavailable for some donors at each locus, so association tests used only the typed subset. According to a later genetic analysis, donors in an Asian-associated ancestry cluster had fewer N-insertions in productive TCRs than the approximately 700-donor mean. The study gave a list of roughly 150 TCR beta chains associated with cytomegalovirus. Because the 87-base-pair reads could not distinguish some IMGT-functional V segments, including TRBV6-2 and TRBV6-3, those segments were excluded.

From the germline V gene, CDR1 is MNHEY and CDR2 is SVGAGI. The V end loses 6 bases and the J end loses 0 bases, and a stretch of 11 bases separates them. The CDR3 contains 14 residues, cysteine and phenylalanine counted. Only the CDR3 part of the read is kept: 42 bases, read in frame from the first base. In total, approximately 700 healthy bone marrow donors made up the cohort. At the time of sampling, all cohort members were nominally healthy, though unrecorded immune exposures were likely present. The donor was CMV seronegative and was included in the group of 352 seronegative cohort members. A peripheral blood sample was collected from each donor, and TCR beta sequencing was performed on peripheral blood mononuclear cells. The Qiagen DNeasy Blood Extraction Kit was used to extract genomic DNA from the blood cell samples. Libraries were built with the immunoSEQ multiplex PCR assay. The multiplex PCR relied on a mix of 60 forward primers for TCR Vbeta segments and 13 reverse primers for TCR Jbeta segments. The CDR3 region of rearranged TCR beta genes was amplified from genomic DNA by a multiplex PCR assay. On the Illumina HiSeq System, the amplified TCR beta libraries were sequenced as 87-base-pair reads. The authors' analysis ran thus. Across the 700 or so repertoires, a later analysis counted around 80 million unique TCR beta chains, approximately 12 million of which were shared by at least two donors. Raw reads were error-corrected and collapsed into unique sequences by a nearest-neighbor algorithm in which closely related sequences were merged to remove PCR and sequencing errors. To assign V, D and J gene segments, CDR3 sequences were aligned to IMGT reference sequences. Each retained sequence needed at least a six-nucleotide match to both a V gene segment and a J gene segment. Rearrangements were classified as productive when the CDR3 lacked stop codons and remained in frame with V and J, and all other rearrangements were classified as non-productive. CDR3 was defined by IMGT convention, running from the second conserved V-encoded cysteine to the conserved J-encoded phenylalanine. Sequences without an unambiguous match to a single V gene segment were excluded from the earlier analysis of about 630 of the donors. An earlier analysis of about 590 of the donors classified V segments as functional when productive rearrangements were above 56.7% and as segregating when the standard deviation between donors was above 5%. A statistical classification framework was developed to diagnose cytomegalovirus status using the catalog of TCR beta chain sequences. In a later analysis, V and J genes were assigned by comparing TCR nucleotide sequences against IMGT/GENE-DB human TR gene sequences. A later analysis assigned CDR3 sequences and most-parsimonious VDJ recombination scenarios with the TCRdist pipeline. In a later analysis, each TCR beta chain was defined by its CDR3 amino acid sequence together with its V-gene family, and reads lacking a unique V-gene family were excluded. As a way to deal with suspected cross-contamination and a sequencing artifact, a later analysis dropped nearly 600 nucleotide sequences that were highly shared and had low generation probability. In a later analysis, a clonal expansion index was calculated for each public chain from normalized within-repertoire ranks of inferred template counts. A later analysis computed generation probabilities with a VDJ recombination model fitted to out-of-frame rearrangements, and checked the results against IGoR. A later analysis scored TCR-TCR, TCR-HLA and TCR-CMV co-occurrence with hypergeometric tests, applying a repertoire-size bias correction to TCR pairs. False discovery rates were estimated in a later analysis by permuting HLA or CMV assignments 20 times. In a later analysis, co-occurring TCRs were grouped with DBSCAN, and TCRdist sequence similarity was added when clustering was performed within HLA-allele-positive subsets. Repertoires with fewer than 30,000 or more than 120,000 public chains, plus five repertoires with anomalous nucleotide sharing, were excluded from co-occurrence clustering. TCRdb carries this immuneACCESS record with in-frame sequences only. Its versions omit some clonotypes, under half of them owing to an unresolved V gene in the studies checked, with the rest unexplained. From that table come the V and J calls and clone size; the DNA was used to work out D and trimming. This sample is represented by approximately 300,000 clones; approximately 80% of them were singletons. The ten most abundant clones make up around 0.33% of the sample.

To note about this clone: The specificity of this receptor is unknown. No clone much larger than this one lies a single base away; base qualities are absent.

The rearranged chain carries TRBV6-5 and TRBJ1-1, and the D gene may be TRBD1, 6 bases matching. The sequenced material came from PBMCs. This receptor was taken from a girl aged 2 to 9 in good health and CMV-seronegative. The CDR3 corresponds to CASRPGQMNTEAFF. The DNA sequence follows: TGTGCCAGCAGGCCCGGACAGATGAACACTGAAGCTTTCTTT.